This T cell receptor beta chain was sequenced in a study of blood T cell repertoires in COVID-19. Turning to the study itself: The United States, Italy and Spain supplied acute and convalescent COVID-19 samples. Nucleic acid was either cDNA or gDNA, and it came from T cells, B-cell-depleted T cells, or PBMCs.

The CDR3 runs to 16 residues. The germline gives CDR1 SGHTA, CDR2 FQGTGA. Trimming cost V 2 bases and J 2 bases; bases outside gene matches: 5. In the study's own analysis: Amplified reference gene primers provided the basis for estimating nucleated cell counts. Clones were sequenced by immunoSEQ multiplex PCR, and TCRdb holds only the in-frame ones, with some missing. That table supplies the V and J calls and clone size; D and trimming were determined from the DNA. The repertoire includes under 95,000 clones, less than 90% of them detected once, and approximately 15% sits in the top ten. The sample comprised peripheral blood. The V call is TRBV7-3, the J call TRBJ2-3, with 9 bases that match TRBD1. This TCR came from an elderly man in a cohort sampled during active COVID-19. This CDR3 reads CASSLLGQGITDTQYF. The CDR3 DNA is TGTGCCAGCAGCTTACTGGGACAGGGAATCACAGATACGCAGTATTTT.